This note documents a single T cell receptor beta chain sequence. These data are taken from a study of early T cells in non-severe SARS-CoV-2 infection. Background on the study: Sequenced bulk RNA came from whole blood that was unsorted, and chains were unpaired.

One entry per CDR3 protein results from TCRdb running MiXCR on the 5' RACE reads. The sample yields 88,000 or so distinct CDR3 sequences, just under 15% seen once. The length of the CDR3 is 14 residues. In germline, CDR1 is MNHNS, CDR2 SASEGT. Trimming shortened V by 5 bases and J by 2 bases, and 12 bases separated the two germline ends. Source material: whole blood. The clonotype originates from an adult who was a healthcare worker with PCR-confirmed SARS-CoV-2 infection or an uninfected control (not recorded which). The chain has TRBV6-1 and TRBJ1-1, with D possibly matching TRBD1 (6 bases). The CDR3 sequence: CASSWTAQNTEAFF. The CDR3 DNA is TGTGCCAGCAGTTGGACAGCCCAAAACACTGAAGCTTTCTTT.